This TCR beta chain is from a study of control samples from healthy donors and cancer patients. Clones were sequenced by immunoSEQ multiplex PCR, and TCRdb holds only the in-frame ones, with some missing. The sample holds about 98,000 clones, about 92% seen once. Trimming cost V 6 bases and J 1 base; bases outside gene matches: 5. The CDR3 is 14 amino acids. CDR1 is MNHEY and CDR2 is SVGAGI in the germline V gene. V usage is TRBV6-5 and J usage is TRBJ2-5, with 7 bases identical to TRBD1. The origin of this receptor is a woman aged 18-29 years in good health. The specimen was blood. The CDR3 here is CASRIQGTQETQYF. The CDR3 coding sequence is TGTGCCAGCAGGATACAGGGGACCCAAGAGACCCAGTACTTC.